The 13 T cell receptor beta chains presented below share a single source sample, sequenced in a study of cytomegalovirus exposure and HLA in healthy donors. 60 Vbeta and 13 Jbeta primers were used in PCR. TCRdb keeps only in-frame clones here, not all; method: immunoSEQ multiplex PCR. Here the sample spans approximately 200,000 clones, approximately 85% being singletons. Sample: PBMCs. The receptors were gathered from a woman between 45 and 65 years old in good health and CMV-seronegative.

The chain carries TRBV7-9 and TRBJ1-3; tentatively, D is TRBD1 (5 bases). The CDR3 is made up of 15 amino acids. Per germline, CDR1 SEHNR and CDR2 FQNEAQ (reference sequence). Trimming stripped 1 base from V and 3 bases from J, with 10 bases between. For the CDR3, the DNA is TGTGCCAGCAGCTTAGTCCGACAGAGTGGAAACACCATATATTTT. This translates into CASSLVRQSGNTIYF. The whole variable domain, remainder taken from reference TRBV7-9 and TRBJ1-3, is DTGVSQNPRHKITKRGQNVTFRCDPISEHNRLYWYRQTLGQGPEFLTYFQNEAQLEKSRLLSDRFSAERPKGSFSTLEIQRTEQGDSAMYLCASSLVRQSGNTIYFGEGSWLTVV.

The rearrangement links TRBV18 to TRBJ2-4, with D tentatively TRBD2 (6 bases). Germline CDR1 and CDR2: KGHSH and LQKENI. The CDR3 totals 16 residues. Between the trimmed V and J ends, which lost 3 bases and 0 bases, there was a span of 12 bases. DNA for the CDR3: TGTGCCAGCTCACCTGCGGGGTACCTAGCCAAAAACATTCAGTACTTC. Its translation: CASSPAGYLAKNIQYF.

The CDR3 nucleotides are TGTGCCAGCAGCGTAAAGACAGGAAGGAACACTGAAGCTTTCTTT. It yields the protein CASSVKTGRNTEAFF. The J gene is TRBJ1-1, the V gene TRBV9; TRBD1 is a possible D gene (6 bases). The germline V gene encodes CDR1 SGDLS and CDR2 YYNGEE. V gave up 1 base and J gave up 1 base, with 11 bases separating them. The CDR3 covers 15 residues. Full variable domain (rest looked up from reference TRBV9 and TRBJ1-1): DSGVTQTPKHLITATGQRVTLRCSPRSGDLSVYWYQQSLDQGLQFLIQYYNGEERAKGNILERFSAQQFPDLHSELNLSSLELGDSALYFCASSVKTGRNTEAFFGQGTRLTVV.

The CDR3 is CASSLRAPGHGTDTQYF. The DNA of the CDR3 is TGTGCCAGCAGTTTAAGGGCTCCGGGACACGGCACAGATACGCAGTATTTT. This chain links TRBV28 with TRBJ2-3; tentative D call: TRBD1 (6 bases). The CDR3 has 17 residues. V lost 2 bases, J lost 1 base, and 16 bases lay in between. Germline CDR1 is MDHEN and CDR2 is SYDVKM.

The chain has TRBV5-1 and TRBJ2-7; 7 bases fit TRBD2. Germline CDR1 is SGHRS and CDR2 is YFSETQ. V shed 0 bases, J shed 4 bases, and the junction held 7 bases outside the gene matches. The CDR3 is 15 amino acids. CDR3 loop: CASSLAPSGKYEQYF. CDR3 nucleotide sequence: TGCGCCAGCAGCTTGGCTCCTAGCGGTAAATACGAGCAGTACTTC. Full variable domain (rest looked up from reference TRBV5-1 and TRBJ2-7): KAGVTQTPRYLIKTRGQQVTLSCSPISGHRSVSWYQQTPGQGLQFLFEYFSETQRNKGNFPGRFSGRQFSNSRSEMNVSTLELGDSALYLCASSLAPSGKYEQYFGPGTRLTVT.

The CDR3 DNA reads TGTGCCAGCTCACCACAAAATCGGGTGGGCAATGAGCAGTTCTTC. Protein sequence: CASSPQNRVGNEQFF. V gene TRBV18 combines with J gene TRBJ2-1; D not certain. Germline V CDR1 and CDR2: KGHSH, LQKENI. Trimming removed 1 base from V and 6 bases from J, with 13 bases in between. The CDR3 extends over 15 amino acids. Variable domain in full (rest from reference TRBV18 and TRBJ2-1): NAGVMQNPRHLVRRRGQEARLRCSPMKGHSHVYWYRQLPEEGLKFMVYLQKENIIDESGMPKERFSAEFPKEGPSILRIQQVVRGDSAAYFCASSPQNRVGNEQFFGPGTRLTVL.

The V and J genes are TRBV28 and TRBJ1-1; tentatively, D is TRBD1 (5 bases). V was cut by 4 bases and J by 6 bases, with 18 bases left in between. CDR1 is MDHEN, CDR2 SYDVKM, per germline. This CDR3 region has 15 residues. In nucleotides, the CDR3 is TGTGCCAGCAGTTCACTCCAGGGAACGATAGCTGAAGCTTTCTTT. Protein: CASSSLQGTIAEAFF.

The sample holds a few counts of this clone. The CDR3 nucleotides are TGTGCCAGCAGCTTATCCCGGACAGCTCGGACCTACGAGCAGTACTTC. Translation: CASSLSRTARTYEQYF. The genes are TRBV7-2 and TRBJ2-7; TRBD1 might be the D (6 bases). The germline CDR1 and CDR2 sequences are SGHTA and FQGNSA. Trimming cost V 2 bases and J 2 bases, with 16 bases left between them. This CDR3 has 16 residues.

The CDR3 is CASSDTRLNTEAFF. The CDR3 DNA reads TGTGCCAGCAGTGATACCAGGCTGAACACTGAAGCTTTCTTT. The V gene is TRBV2, the J gene TRBJ1-1, with D unresolved. V was pared by 3 bases and J by 0 bases, with 8 bases between. Germline CDR1 reads SNHLY; CDR2 reads FYNNEI. This CDR3 has 14 residues.

On this clone: The junction departs from germline at one end; a sequencing error may be responsible. The identical CDR3 is also encoded by other nucleotide sequences in the sample. The V and J genes are TRBV4-1 and TRBJ2-3, with D maybe TRBD2 (7 bases). This CDR3 region has 18 residues. Germline V CDR1 and CDR2: MGHRA, YSYEKL. The CDR3 DNA sequence: TGCGCCAGCAGCCAAGATCCGGGGGGCAGAGGTAGCACGGATACGCAGTATTTT. Translating gives CASSQDPGGRGSTDTQYF.

The chain has TRBV7-6 and TRBJ2-5; 10 bases map to TRBD1. TRBJ2-7 explains the end of the DNA better; the J call may be wrong. The length of the CDR3 is 15 residues. Per germline, CDR1 SGHVS and CDR2 FNYEAQ. The chain's CDR3 is CASSPNRDRGHEQYF. The CDR3 nucleotides are TGTGCCAGCAGCCCGAACCGGGACAGGGGCCACGAGCAGTACTTC.

This chain links TRBV27 with TRBJ2-6; D might be TRBD2 (7 bases). Germline assignment: CDR1 MNHEY and CDR2 SMNVEV (reference sequence). V was pared by 10 bases and J by 2 bases, with 12 bases between. CDR3 length: 14 residues. For the CDR3, the DNA is TGTGCCACCGGCGGGGGCGCTGGGGCCAACGTCCTGACTTTC. Amino acids: CATGGGAGANVLTF.

The chain recombines TRBV4-1 with TRBJ2-1, with 7 bases aligning to TRBD2. The CDR3 length is 16 residues. Unmatched junction bases numbered 12, after V lost 4 bases and J lost 6 bases. The germline V gene has CDR1 MGHRA and CDR2 YSYEKL. The CDR3 DNA reads as TGCGCCAGCAGCCCTTCGATAGGTAGCGGGCTCAATGAGCAGTTCTTC. Protein: CASSPSIGSGLNEQFF.